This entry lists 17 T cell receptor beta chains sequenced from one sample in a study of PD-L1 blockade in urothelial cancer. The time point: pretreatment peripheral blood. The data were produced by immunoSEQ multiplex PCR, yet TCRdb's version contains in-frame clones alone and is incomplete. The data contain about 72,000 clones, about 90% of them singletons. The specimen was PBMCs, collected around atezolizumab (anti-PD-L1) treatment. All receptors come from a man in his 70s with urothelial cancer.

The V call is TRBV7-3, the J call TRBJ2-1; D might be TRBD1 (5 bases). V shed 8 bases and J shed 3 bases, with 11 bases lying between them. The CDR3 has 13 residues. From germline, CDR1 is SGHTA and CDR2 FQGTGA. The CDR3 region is CASAPTDYNEQFF. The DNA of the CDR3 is TGTGCCAGCGCTCCGACAGACTACAATGAGCAGTTCTTC.

The CDR3 DNA follows: TGTGCCAGCAGCTTAGTGTTCCGGCAGGGGGCTGAGGAGCAGTACTTC. Its protein product is CASSLVFRQGAEEQYF. This chain links TRBV7-8 with TRBJ2-7; 8 bases are a match to TRBD1. This CDR3 has 16 amino acids. The germline V gene encodes CDR1 SGHVS and CDR2 FQNEAQ. The V gene end was trimmed by 1 base and the J gene end by 7 bases; junction bases not matched to a gene: 12. Full variable domain (rest looked up from reference TRBV7-8 and TRBJ2-7): GAGVSQSPRYKVAKRGQDVALRCDPISGHVSLFWYQQALGQGPEFLTYFQNEAQLDKSGLPSDRFFAERPEGSVSTLKIQRTQQEDSAVYLCASSLVFRQGAEEQYFGPGTRLTVT.

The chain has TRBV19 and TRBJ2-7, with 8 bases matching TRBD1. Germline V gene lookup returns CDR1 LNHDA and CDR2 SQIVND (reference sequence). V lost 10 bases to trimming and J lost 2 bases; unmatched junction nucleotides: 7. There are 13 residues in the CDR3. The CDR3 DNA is TGTGCCACCACCGCGACAGGGGCCTACGAGCAGTACTTC. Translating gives CATTATGAYEQYF.

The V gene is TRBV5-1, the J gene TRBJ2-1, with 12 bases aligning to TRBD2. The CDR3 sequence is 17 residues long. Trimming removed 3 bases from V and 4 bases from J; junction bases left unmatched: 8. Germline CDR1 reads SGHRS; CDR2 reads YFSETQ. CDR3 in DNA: TGCGCCAGCAGCTCGAGGACTAGCGGGGAAAAGTACAATGAGCAGTTCTTC. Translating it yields CASSSRTSGEKYNEQFF.

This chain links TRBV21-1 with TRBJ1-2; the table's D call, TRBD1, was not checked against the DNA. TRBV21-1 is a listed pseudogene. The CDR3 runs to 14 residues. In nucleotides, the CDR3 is TGTGCCAGCAGCCCACGGACAGAAAACTATGGCTACACCTTC. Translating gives CASSPRTENYGYTF.

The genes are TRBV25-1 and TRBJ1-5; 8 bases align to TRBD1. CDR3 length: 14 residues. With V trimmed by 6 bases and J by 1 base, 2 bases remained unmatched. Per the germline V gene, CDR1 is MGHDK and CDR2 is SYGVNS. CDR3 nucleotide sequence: TGTGCCAGCAGAGGACAGGGAAGCAATCAGCCCCAGCATTTT. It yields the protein CASRGQGSNQPQHF.

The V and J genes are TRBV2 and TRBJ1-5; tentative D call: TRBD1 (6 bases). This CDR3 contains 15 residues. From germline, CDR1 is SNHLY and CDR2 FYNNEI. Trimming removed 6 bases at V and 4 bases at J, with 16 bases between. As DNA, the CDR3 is TGTGCCAGCAGCGGAGGGGGGGACGGGAATCAGCCCCAGCATTTT. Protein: CASSGGGDGNQPQHF.

CDR3 sequence reads: CASSPPGRGEQYF. The CDR3 bases are TGTGCCAGCAGTCCCCCCGGCAGGGGAGAGCAGTACTTC. The V gene is TRBV27, the J gene TRBJ2-7, with a tentative D call TRBD1 (6 bases). Germline assignment: CDR1 MNHEY and CDR2 SMNVEV (reference sequence). CDR3 size: 13 residues. With 5 bases removed from V and 7 bases from J, the gap between germline ends came to 15 bases.

CDR3 sequence (DNA): TGTGCCAGCAGCTTAGGGCAGAAAGAGACCCAGTACTTC. Its protein is CASSLGQKETQYF. The chain couples TRBV7-3 to TRBJ2-5; D gene unclear. Germline CDR1 and CDR2: SGHTA and FQGTGA. V was pared by 2 bases and J by 3 bases, with 7 bases between. The CDR3 is 13 residues long.

CDR3 bases: TGTGCCAGCAGCGTAGGCTCCCAGGCCGATAATGAAAAACTGTTTTTT. Amino acid sequence: CASSVGSQADNEKLFF. The V gene is TRBV9, the J gene TRBJ1-4; D is unclear. This CDR3 comprises 16 residues. The germline V gene encodes CDR1 SGDLS and CDR2 YYNGEE. The V end lost 0 bases, the J end lost 4 bases, and 13 bases lay between the germline ends.

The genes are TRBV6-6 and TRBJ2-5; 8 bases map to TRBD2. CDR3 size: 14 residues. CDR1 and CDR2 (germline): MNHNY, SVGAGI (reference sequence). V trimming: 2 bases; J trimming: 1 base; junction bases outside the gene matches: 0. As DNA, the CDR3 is TGTGCCAGCAGTTACGGGACTAGCCAAGAGACCCAGTACTTC. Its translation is CASSYGTSQETQYF.

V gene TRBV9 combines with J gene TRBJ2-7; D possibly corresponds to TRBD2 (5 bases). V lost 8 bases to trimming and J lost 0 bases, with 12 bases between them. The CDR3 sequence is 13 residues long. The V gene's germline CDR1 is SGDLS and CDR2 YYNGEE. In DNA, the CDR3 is TGTGCCAGACGGCCCGGGGTCTCCTACGAGCAGTACTTC. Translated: CARRPGVSYEQYF.

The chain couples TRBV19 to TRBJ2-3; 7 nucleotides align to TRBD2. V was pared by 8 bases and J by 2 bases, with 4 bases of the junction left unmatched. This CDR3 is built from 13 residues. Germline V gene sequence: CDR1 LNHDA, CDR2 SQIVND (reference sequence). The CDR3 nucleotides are TGTGCCAGTTTGCAGCGGGACACAGATACGCAGTATTTT. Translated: CASLQRDTDTQYF.

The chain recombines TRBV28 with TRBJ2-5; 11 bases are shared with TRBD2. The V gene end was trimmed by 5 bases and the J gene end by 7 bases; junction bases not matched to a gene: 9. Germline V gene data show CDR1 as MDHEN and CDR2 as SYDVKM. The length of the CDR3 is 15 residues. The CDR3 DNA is TGTGCCAGCAGTCCGAATCTAGCGGGAGGAGGGACCCAGTACTTC. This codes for CASSPNLAGGGTQYF.

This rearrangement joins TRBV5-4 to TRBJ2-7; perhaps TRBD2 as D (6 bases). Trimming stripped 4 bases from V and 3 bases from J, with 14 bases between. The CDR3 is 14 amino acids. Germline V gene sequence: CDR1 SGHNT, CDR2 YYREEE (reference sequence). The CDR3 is CASSPWRRDYEQYF. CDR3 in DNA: TGTGCCAGCAGCCCATGGCGGCGGGACTACGAGCAGTACTTC.

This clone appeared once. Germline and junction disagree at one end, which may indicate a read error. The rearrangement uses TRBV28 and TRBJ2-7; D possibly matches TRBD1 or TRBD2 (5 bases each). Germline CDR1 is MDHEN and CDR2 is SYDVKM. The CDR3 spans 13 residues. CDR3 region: CASRLGEWAEQYF. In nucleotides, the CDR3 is TGTGCCAGCCGTTTAGGGGAGTGGGCCGAGCAGTACTTC.

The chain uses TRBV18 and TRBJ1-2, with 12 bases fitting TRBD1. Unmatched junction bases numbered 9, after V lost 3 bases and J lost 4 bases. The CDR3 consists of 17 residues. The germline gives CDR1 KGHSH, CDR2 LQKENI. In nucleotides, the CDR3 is TGTGCCAGCTCACCCCCGGGACAGGGGGCGCCGGGCTATGGCTACACCTTC. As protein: CASSPPGQGAPGYGYTF.